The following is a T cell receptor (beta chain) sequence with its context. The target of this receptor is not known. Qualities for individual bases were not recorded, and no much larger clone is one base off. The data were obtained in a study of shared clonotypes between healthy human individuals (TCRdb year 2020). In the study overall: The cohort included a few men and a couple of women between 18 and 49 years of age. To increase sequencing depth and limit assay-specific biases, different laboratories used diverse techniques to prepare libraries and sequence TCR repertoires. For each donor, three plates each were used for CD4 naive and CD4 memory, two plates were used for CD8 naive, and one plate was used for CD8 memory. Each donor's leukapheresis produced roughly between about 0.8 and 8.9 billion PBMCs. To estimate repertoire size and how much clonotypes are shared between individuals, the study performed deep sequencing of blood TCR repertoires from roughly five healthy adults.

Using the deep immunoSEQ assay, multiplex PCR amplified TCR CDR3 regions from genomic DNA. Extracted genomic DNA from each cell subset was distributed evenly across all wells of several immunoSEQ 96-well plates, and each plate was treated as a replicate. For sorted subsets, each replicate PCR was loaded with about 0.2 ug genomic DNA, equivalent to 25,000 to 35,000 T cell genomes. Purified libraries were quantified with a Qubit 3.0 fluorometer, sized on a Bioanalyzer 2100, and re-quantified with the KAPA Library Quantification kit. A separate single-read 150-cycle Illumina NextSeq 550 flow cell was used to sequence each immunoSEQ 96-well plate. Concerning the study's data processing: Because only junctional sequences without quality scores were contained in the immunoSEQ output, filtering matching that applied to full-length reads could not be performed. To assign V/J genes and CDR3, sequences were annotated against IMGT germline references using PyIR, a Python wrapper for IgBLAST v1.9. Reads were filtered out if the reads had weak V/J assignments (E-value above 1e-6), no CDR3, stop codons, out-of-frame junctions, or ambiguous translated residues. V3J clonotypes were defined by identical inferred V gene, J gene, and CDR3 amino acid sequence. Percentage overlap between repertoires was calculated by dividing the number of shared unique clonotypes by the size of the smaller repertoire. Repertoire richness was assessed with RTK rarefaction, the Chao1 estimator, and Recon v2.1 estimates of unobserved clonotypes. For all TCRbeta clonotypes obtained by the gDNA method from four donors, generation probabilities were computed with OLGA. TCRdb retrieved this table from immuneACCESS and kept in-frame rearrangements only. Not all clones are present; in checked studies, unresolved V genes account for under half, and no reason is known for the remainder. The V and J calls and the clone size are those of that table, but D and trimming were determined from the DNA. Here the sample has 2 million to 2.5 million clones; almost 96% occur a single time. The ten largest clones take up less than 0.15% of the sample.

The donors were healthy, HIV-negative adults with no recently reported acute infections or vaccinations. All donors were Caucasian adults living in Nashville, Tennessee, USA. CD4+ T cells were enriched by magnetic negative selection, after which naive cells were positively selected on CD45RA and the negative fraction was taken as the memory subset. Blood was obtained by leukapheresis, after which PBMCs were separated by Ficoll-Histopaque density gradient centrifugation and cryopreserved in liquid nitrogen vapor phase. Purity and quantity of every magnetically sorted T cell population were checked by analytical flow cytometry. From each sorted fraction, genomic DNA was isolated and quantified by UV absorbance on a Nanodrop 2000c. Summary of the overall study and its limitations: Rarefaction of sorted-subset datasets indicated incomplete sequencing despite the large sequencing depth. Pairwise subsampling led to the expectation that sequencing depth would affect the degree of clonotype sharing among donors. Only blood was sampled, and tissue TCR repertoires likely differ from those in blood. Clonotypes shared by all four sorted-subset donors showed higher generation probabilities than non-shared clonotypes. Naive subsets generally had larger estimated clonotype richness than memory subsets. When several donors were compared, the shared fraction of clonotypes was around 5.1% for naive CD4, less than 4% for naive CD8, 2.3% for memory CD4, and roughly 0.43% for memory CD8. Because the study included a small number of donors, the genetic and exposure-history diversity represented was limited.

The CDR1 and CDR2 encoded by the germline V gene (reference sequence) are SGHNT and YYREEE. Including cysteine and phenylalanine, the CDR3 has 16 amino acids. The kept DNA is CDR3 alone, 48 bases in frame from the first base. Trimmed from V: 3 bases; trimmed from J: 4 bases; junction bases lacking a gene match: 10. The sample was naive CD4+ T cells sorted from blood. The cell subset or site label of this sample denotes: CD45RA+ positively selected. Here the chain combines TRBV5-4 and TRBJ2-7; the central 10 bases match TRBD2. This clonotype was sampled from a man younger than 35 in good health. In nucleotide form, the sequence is TGTGCCAGCAGCTCCGGGAGCGGGAGGGCCCCGTACGAGCAGTACTTC. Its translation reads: CASSSGSGRAPYEQYF.